Below, one T cell receptor (beta chain) is given with its context. The antigen remains unidentified. Germline V lookup: CDR1 SGHNT, CDR2 YYREEE (reference sequence). The CDR3 runs to 12 residues. With 4 bases removed from V and 5 bases from J, the gap between germline ends came to 9 bases. This entry is derived from a study of lymphopenia after photon versus proton radiotherapy. The study, taken as a whole, reports: Post-nadir TCR diversity decline inversely tracked overall survival among those who died. After the lymphocyte nadir, photon-treated repertoires showed oligoclonal expansion, especially of CD8+ Temra cells.

Repertoires were generated with immunoSEQ multiplex PCR, while TCRdb's copy carries only in-frame clones and drops some. Of 150,000 to 200,000 clones listed, approximately 90% are singletons. The source material was peripheral blood, sampled from a patient treated with photon-based radiotherapy. The receptor was derived from a man aged 50-59 years with gastric cancer. V gene TRBV5-4 combines with J gene TRBJ2-5; D call uncertain. The CDR3 region is CASSDNWETQYF. As DNA, the CDR3 is TGTGCCAGCAGCGACAATTGGGAGACCCAGTACTTC. The variable domain in full, with the rest retrieved from reference TRBV5-4 and TRBJ2-5, is ETGVTQSPTHLIKTRGQQVTLRCSSQSGHNTVSWYQQALGQGPQFIFQYYREEENGRGNFPPRFSGLQFPNYSSELNVNALELDDSALYLCASSDNWETQYFGPGTRLLVL.